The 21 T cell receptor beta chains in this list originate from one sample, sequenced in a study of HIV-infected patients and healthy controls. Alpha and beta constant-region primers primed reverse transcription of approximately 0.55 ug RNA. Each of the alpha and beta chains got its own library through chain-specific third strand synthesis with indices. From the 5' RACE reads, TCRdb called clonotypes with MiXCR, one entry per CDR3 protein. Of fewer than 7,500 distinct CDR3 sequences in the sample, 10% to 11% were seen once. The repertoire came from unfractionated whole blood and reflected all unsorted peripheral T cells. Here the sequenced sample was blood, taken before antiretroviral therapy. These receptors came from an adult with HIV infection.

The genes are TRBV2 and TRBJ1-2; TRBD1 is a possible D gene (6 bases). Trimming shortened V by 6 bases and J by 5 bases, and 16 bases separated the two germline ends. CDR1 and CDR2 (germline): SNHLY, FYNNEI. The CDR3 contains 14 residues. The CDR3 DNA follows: TGTGCCAGCAGCCGGGACAAGACGCTGTATGGCTACACCTTC. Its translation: CASSRDKTLYGYTF.

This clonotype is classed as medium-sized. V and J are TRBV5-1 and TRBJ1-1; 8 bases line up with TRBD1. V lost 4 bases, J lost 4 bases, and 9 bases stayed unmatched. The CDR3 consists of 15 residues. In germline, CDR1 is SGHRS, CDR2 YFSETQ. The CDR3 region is CASSENRGATTEAFF. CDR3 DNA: TGCGCCAGCAGCGAAAACAGGGGGGCCACCACTGAAGCTTTCTTT. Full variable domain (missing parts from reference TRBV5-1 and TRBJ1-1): KAGVTQTPRYLIKTRGQQVTLSCSPISGHRSVSWYQQTPGQGLQFLFEYFSETQRNKGNFPGRFSGRQFSNSRSEMNVSTLELGDSALYLCASSENRGATTEAFFGQGTRLTVV.

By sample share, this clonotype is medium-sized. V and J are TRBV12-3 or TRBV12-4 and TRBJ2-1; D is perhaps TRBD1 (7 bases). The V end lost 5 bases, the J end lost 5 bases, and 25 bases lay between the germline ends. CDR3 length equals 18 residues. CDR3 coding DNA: TGTGCCAGCAGTCCCGGGACAGCTTGGAGGGATCGTAACAATGAGCAGTTCTTC. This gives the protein CASSPGTAWRDRNNEQFF.

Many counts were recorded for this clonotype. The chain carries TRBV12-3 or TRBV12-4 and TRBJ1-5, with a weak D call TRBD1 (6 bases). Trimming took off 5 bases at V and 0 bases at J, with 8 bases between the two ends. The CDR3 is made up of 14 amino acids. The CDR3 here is CASSPGDSNQPQHF. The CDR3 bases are TGTGCCAGCAGTCCAGGGGATAGCAATCAGCCCCAGCATTTT.

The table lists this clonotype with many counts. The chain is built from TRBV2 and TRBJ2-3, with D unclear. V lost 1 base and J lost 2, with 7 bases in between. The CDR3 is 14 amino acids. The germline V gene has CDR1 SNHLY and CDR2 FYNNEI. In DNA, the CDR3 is TGTGCCAGCAGTGAAGTGACACCCACAGATACGCAGTATTTT. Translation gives CASSEVTPTDTQYF.

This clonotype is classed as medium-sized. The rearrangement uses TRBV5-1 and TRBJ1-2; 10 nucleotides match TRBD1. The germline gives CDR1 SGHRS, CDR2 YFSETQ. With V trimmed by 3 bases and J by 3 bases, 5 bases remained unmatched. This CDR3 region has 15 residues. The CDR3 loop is CASSSGQGVDYGYTF. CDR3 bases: TGCGCCAGCAGCTCCGGACAGGGGGTCGACTATGGCTACACCTTC.

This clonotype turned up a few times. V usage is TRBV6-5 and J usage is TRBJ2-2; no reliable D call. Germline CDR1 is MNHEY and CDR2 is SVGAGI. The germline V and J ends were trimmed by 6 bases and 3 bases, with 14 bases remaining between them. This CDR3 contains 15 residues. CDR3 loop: CASSLTWADTGELFF. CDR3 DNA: TGTGCCAGCAGCTTGACATGGGCGGACACCGGGGAGCTGTTTTTT.

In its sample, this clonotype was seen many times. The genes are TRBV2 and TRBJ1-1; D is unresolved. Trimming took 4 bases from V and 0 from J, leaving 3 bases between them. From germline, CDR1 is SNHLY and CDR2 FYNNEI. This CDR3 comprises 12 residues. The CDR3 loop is CASSVMNTEAFF. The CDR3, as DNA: TGTGCCAGCAGTGTAATGAACACTGAAGCTTTCTTT.

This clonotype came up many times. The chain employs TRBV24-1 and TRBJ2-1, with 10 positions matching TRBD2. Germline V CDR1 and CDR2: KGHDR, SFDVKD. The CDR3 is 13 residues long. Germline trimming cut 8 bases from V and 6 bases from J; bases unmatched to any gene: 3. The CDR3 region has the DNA TGTGCCACCAAGCGGGAGGGCCGCAATGAGCAGTTCTTC. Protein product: CATKREGRNEQFF.

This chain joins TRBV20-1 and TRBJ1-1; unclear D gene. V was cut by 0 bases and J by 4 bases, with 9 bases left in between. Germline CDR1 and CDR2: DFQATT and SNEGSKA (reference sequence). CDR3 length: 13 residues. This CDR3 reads CSARDSLVTEAFF. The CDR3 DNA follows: TGCAGTGCTAGAGATAGCCTTGTCACTGAAGCTTTCTTT.

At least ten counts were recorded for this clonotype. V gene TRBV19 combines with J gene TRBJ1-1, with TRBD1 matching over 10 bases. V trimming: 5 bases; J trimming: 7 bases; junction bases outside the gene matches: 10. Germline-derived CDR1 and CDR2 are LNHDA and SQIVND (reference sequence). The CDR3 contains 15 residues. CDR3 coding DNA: TGTGCCAGTAGTGAACGACAGGGGGCTAAGTTTGAAGCTTTCTTT. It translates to CASSERQGAKFEAFF.

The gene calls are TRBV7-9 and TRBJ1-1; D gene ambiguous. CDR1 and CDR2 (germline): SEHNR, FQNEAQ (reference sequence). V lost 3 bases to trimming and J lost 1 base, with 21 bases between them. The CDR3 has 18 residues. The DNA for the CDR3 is TGTGCCAGCAGCTTTTCTCGGGCCGCCCTCGCCCCGAACACTGAAGCTTTCTTT. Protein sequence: CASSFSRAALAPNTEAFF.

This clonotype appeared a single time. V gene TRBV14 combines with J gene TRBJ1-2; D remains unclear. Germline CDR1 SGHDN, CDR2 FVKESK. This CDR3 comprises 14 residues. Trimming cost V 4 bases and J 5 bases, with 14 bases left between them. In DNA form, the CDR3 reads TGTGCCAGCAGCCCGACAAGAGGGTTGTATGGCTACACCTTC. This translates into CASSPTRGLYGYTF.

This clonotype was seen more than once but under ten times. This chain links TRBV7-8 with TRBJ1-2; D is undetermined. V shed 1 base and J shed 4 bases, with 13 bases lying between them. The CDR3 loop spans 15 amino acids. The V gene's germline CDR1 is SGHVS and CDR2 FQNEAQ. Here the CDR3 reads CASSLEAGTGYGYTF. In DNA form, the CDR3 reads TGTGCCAGCAGCTTAGAGGCAGGTACCGGCTATGGCTACACCTTC.

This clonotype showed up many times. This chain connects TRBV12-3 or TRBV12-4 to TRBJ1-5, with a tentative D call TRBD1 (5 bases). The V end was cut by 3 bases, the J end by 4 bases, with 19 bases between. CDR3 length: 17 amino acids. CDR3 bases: TGTGCCAGCAGTTTGGAAGTTGGAGGGGTGACAAATCAGCCCCAGCATTTT. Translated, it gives CASSLEVGGVTNQPQHF.

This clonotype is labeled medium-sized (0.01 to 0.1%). CDR3 bases: TGTGCCAGCAGCTTAGCCGGGGGGCGAGAGCAGTACTTC. Residues: CASSLAGGREQYF. The chain uses TRBV7-9 and TRBJ2-7, with a tentative D call TRBD2 (7 bases). In germline, CDR1 is SEHNR, CDR2 FQNEAQ (reference sequence). The CDR3 loop spans 13 amino acids. V was shortened by 0 bases and J by 7 bases, with 10 bases between the two germline ends. The variable domain in full, completed from reference TRBV7-9 and TRBJ2-7, reads DTGVSQNPRHKITKRGQNVTFRCDPISEHNRLYWYRQTLGQGPEFLTYFQNEAQLEKSRLLSDRFSAERPKGSFSTLEIQRTEQGDSAMYLCASSLAGGREQYFGPGTRLTVT.

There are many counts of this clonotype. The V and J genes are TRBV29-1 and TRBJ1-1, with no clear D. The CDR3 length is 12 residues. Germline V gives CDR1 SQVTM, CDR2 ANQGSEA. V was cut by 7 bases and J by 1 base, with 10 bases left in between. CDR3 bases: TGCAGCGCTGACTCCTCGAACACTGAAGCTTTCTTT. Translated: CSADSSNTEAFF.

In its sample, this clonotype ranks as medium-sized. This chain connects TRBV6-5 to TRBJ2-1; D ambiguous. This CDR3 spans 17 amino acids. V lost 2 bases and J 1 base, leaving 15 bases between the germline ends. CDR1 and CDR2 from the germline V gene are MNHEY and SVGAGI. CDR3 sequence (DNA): TGTGCCAGCAGTTACGACGCGGACCTCATTTCCTACAATGAGCAGTTCTTC. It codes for CASSYDADLISYNEQFF.

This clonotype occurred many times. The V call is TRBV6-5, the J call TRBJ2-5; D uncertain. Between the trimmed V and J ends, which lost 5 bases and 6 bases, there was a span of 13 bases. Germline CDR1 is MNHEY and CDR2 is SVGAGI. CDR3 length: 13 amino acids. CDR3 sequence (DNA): TGTGCCAGCAGTCGGACCCCTTATAAGACCCAGTACTTC. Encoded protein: CASSRTPYKTQYF.

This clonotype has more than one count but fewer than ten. CDR3 in DNA: TGTGCCAGCAGTTCTGGACCGAACACTGAAGCTTTCTTT. It is translated as CASSSGPNTEAFF. This chain joins TRBV12-3 or TRBV12-4 and TRBJ1-1; D is ambiguous. The CDR3 is made up of 13 amino acids. V was clipped by 4 bases and J by 1 base, with 7 bases between them.

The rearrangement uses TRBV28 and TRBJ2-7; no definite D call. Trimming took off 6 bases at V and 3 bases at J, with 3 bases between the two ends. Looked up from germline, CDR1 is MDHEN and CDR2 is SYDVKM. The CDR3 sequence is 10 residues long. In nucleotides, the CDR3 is TGTGCCAGCAGCCACTACGAGCAGTACTTC. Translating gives CASSHYEQYF.